The subject of this entry is one T cell receptor (beta chain). Its antigen is undetermined. These data originate in a study of cytomegalovirus exposure and HLA in healthy donors. Amplification used 60 Vbeta primers and 13 Jbeta primers. The repertoire was sequenced with immunoSEQ multiplex PCR; TCRdb's copy has only in-frame clones and lacks some. Of roughly 150,000 clones in the sample, 65% to 85% are singletons; the top ten hold 1.5%. The study's findings and limits: TRBV6-2, TRBV6-3 and some other V segments were unresolvable in 87-base-pair reads.

V dropped 4 bases and J dropped 1; count of bases not matched to a gene: 4. The CDR3 is 15 residues long. Germline V gives CDR1 MNHNS, CDR2 SASEGT. The sequence was obtained from a woman between 18 and 30 years old in good health and CMV-seronegative. The chain combines TRBV6-1 with TRBJ1-5; 7 positions agree with TRBD1. Sequencing was done on a sample of PBMCs. Written as DNA, the CDR3 is TGTGCCAGCAGTGGACTACAGGGGAGCAATCAGCCCCAGCATTTT. Encoded protein: CASSGLQGSNQPQHF.